In this sample, the clone carrying this T cell receptor (beta chain) turned up many times. Its antigen is currently unknown. This entry belongs to a study of identical twins. Healthy Caucasians, and only they, were the donors. Study-level findings and limits: Fewer insertions were carried by abundant cord blood beta clonotypes, but none was seen in memory repertoires. Its conclusions, products of cross-sectional statistical analysis, did not come from following the same donors.

Germline V gene sequence: CDR1 SEHNR, CDR2 FQNEAQ (reference sequence). After removal of 3 bases from V and 6 bases from J, the junction contained 6 bases not matched to a gene. This CDR3 spans 14 amino acids. Each CDR3 protein gets one entry after TCRdb re-called the 5' RACE reads with MiXCR. The sample lists about 700,000 distinct CDR3 sequences, about 9.4% occurring once. These data also featured in a second study, about yellow fever vaccine responses in identical twins. That paper notes: Twins' vaccine T cell responses were reported to seem partly convergent and partly personalized.

The material sequenced was PBMCs. This sequence was found in a young woman in good health. This chain uses TRBV7-9 with TRBJ2-7; the match to TRBD1 covers 9 bases. The CDR3 loop reads CASSFSGTGTEQYF. The CDR3 nucleotides read TGTGCCAGCAGCTTCTCCGGGACAGGGACCGAGCAGTACTTC.